This T cell receptor beta chain was captured in a study of blood T cell repertoires in COVID-19. Study overall: Acute and convalescent COVID-19 specimens originated in the United States, Italy and Spain. PBMCs, B-cell-depleted T cells, or T cells provided the cDNA or gDNA that made up the material.

In the original analysis: It was from reference gene primer amplification that nucleated cell counts were estimated. The assay was immunoSEQ multiplex PCR, and TCRdb's table has in-frame clones only and misses some. V and J calls and clone size are given by that table; D and trimming were obtained from the DNA. The profile shows about 200,000 clones, roughly 84% of them singletons. This CDR3 has 16 residues. The junction had 4 bases not matched to a gene; V was cut back by 5 bases and J by 0 bases. CDR1 and CDR2 (germline): SEHNR, FQNEAQ (reference sequence). The sample comprised peripheral blood. The chain recombines TRBV7-9 with TRBJ2-3; 11 bases map to TRBD2. The sequence derives from a woman over 75 with acute or convalescent COVID-19. The CDR3 here is CASSEGTSGSTDTQYF. Written as DNA, the CDR3 is TGTGCCAGCAGCGAAGGGACTAGCGGCAGCACAGATACGCAGTATTTT.